Listed below are T cell receptor beta chains from one sample, sequenced in a study of blood T cell repertoires in COVID-19. Assay used: immunoSEQ multiplex PCR; TCRdb lists only in-frame clones, some missing. Here the sample spans some 340,000 clones, 85% to 95% being singletons. Sequencing was carried out using PBMCs or T cells enriched from blood (not recorded which). These receptors came from a woman in her thirties who had been exposed to COVID-19. CDR3s include the opening cysteine and the closing phenylalanine or tryptophan. A D gene is named only where the DNA matches it firmly. Size is stated for part of the rows, as once, few or many counts, or as a class when the clone is expanded.

clone size,J gene,V gene,D gene,CDR3 DNA,CDR3 protein
once,TRBJ2-5,TRBV5-1,NA,TGCGCCAGCAGTACATCAGGGGAGACCCAGTACTTC,CASSTSGETQYF
NA,TRBJ1-2,TRBV4-2,TRBD1,TGTGCCAGCAGCCAAGATATTGCGACAGGGGATTATGGCTACACCTTC,CASSQDIATGDYGYTF
NA,TRBJ1-3,TRBV2,NA,TGTGCCAGCAGTGAACAGGGGAGCGGAAACACCATATATTTT,CASSEQGSGNTIYF
NA,TRBJ1-2,TRBV6-5,NA,TGTGCCAGCAGTCGGAGTGGGGGGGACACGGACGGCTACACCTTC,CASSRSGGDTDGYTF
NA,TRBJ1-2,TRBV29-1,TRBD1,TGCAGCGTTGAACACAGGGGAGTGGATGGCTACACCTTC,CSVEHRGVDGYTF
NA,TRBJ2-7,TRBV7-8,TRBD1,TGTGCCAGCAGCCCGGGACAGGGGGCCTACGAGCAGTACTTC,CASSPGQGAYEQYF
NA,TRBJ1-5,TRBV4-2,TRBD1,TGTGCCAGCAGCCAGGACAGGATCCAGCCCCAGCATTTT,CASSQDRIQPQHF
few,TRBJ2-7,TRBV9,TRBD2,TGTGCCAGCAGCGTAGCTCCTCTAGCGGGCTCCTACGAGCAGTACTTC,CASSVAPLAGSYEQYF
NA,TRBJ1-4,TRBV7-9,TRBD1,TGTGCCAGCAGCCCAGGACAGGGCGCAACTAATGAAAAACTGTTTTTT,CASSPGQGATNEKLFF
NA,TRBJ1-3,TRBV2,TRBD1,TGTGCCAGAGAGGACAGGGATCTTGACACCATATATTTT,CAREDRDLDTIYF
NA,TRBJ1-4,TRBV6-5,NA,TGTGCCAGCAGTTACTCGGGCGCGAGTGAAAAACTGTTTTTT,CASSYSGASEKLFF
NA,TRBJ1-2,TRBV5-6,TRBD1,TGTGCCAGCAGCTTGTTAGGACAGGAGATGTGGGTAGATGGCTACACCTTC,CASSLLGQEMWVDGYTF
once,TRBJ2-5,TRBV5-5,TRBD1,TGTGCCAGCGGAACGACGATTACAGGGGATGATTCCGGAGAGACCCAGTACTTC,CASGTTITGDDSGETQYF
NA,TRBJ1-4,TRBV5-5,NA,TGTGCCAGCAGCTCCCGGGGGACTAATGAAAAACTGTTTTTT,CASSSRGTNEKLFF
NA,TRBJ1-2,TRBV5-1,TRBD1,TGCGCCAGCAGCTTGGAAGGGGGCGGCGGCTACACCTTC,CASSLEGGGGYTF
NA,TRBJ1-3,TRBV12-3/TRBV12-4,NA,TGTGCCAGCAGTTTCGTTGGAAACACCATATATTTT,CASSFVGNTIYF
NA,TRBJ1-2,TRBV27,TRBD1,TGTGCCAGCAGTTTCGGGACAGGGGGCTTTGGCTACACCTTC,CASSFGTGGFGYTF
NA,TRBJ2-2,TRBV5-4,TRBD1,TGTGCCAGCAGCCTAGGACAGGGTACGACCGGGGAGCTGTTTTTT,CASSLGQGTTGELFF
NA,TRBJ1-3,TRBV4-3,NA,TGCGCCAGCAGCCAAGACAGGCTCTCTGGAAACACCATATATTTT,CASSQDRLSGNTIYF
NA,TRBJ1-5,TRBV7-3,TRBD1,TGTGCCAGCAGCTTAAAATGGGACAGGAAATTCGCTGGCAATCAGCCCCAGCATTTT,CASSLKWDRKFAGNQPQHF
NA,TRBJ1-2,TRBV13,TRBD1,TGTGCCAGCAGCTTAGGAGGTCCCCGCCGGGGGCCGGGACAGGGACGTGGCTACACCTTC,CASSLGGPRRGPGQGRGYTF
many,TRBJ1-1,TRBV6-2/TRBV6-3,NA,TGTGCCAGCAGTTACTCGCTCTCAGGCACTGAAGCTTTCTTT,CASSYSLSGTEAFF
NA,TRBJ1-6,TRBV2,NA,TGTGCCAGCACCGGAGACCGACCTAATAATTCACCCCTCCACTTT,CASTGDRPNNSPLHF
NA,TRBJ1-1,TRBV21-1,NA,TGTGCCAGCAACTACAGGAAAGCGAACACTGAAGCTTTCTTT,CASNYRKANTEAFF
NA,TRBJ1-2,TRBV19,NA,TGTGCCAGTATGTTCCGGGACAAGACGAGCTACACCTTC,CASMFRDKTSYTF
once,TRBJ2-3,TRBV23-1,TRBD1,TGTGCCAGCAGTCAATCACCCCAGCAGGGGGATACACATGCAGATACGCAGTATTTT,CASSQSPQQGDTHADTQYF
NA,TRBJ1-5,TRBV7-6,NA,TGTGCCAGCAGCTTAGGGGCCAGCGGTCAGCCCCAGCATTTT,CASSLGASGQPQHF
NA,TRBJ2-3,TRBV11-3,TRBD2,TGTGCCAGCAGCTTGGGACTATCCACAGATACGCAGTATTTT,CASSLGLSTDTQYF
NA,TRBJ2-3,TRBV5-6,TRBD2,TGTGCCAGCAGGACTAGCGGGGCAGATACGCAGTATTTT,CASRTSGADTQYF
NA,TRBJ1-2,TRBV7-9,NA,TGTGCCAGCAGCCTCTTTAATGGCTACACCTTC,CASSLFNGYTF
once,TRBJ1-2,TRBV7-8,NA,TGTGCCAGCAGCTTAGCAGGGAGGGGCAGGTCGGACTATGGCTACACCTTC,CASSLAGRGRSDYGYTF
NA,TRBJ2-3,TRBV5-1,NA,TGCGCCAGCAGCTGGACAGTAGGCGGCTCAGATACGCAGTATTTT,CASSWTVGGSDTQYF
NA,TRBJ1-5,TRBV7-9,TRBD1,TGTGCCAGCAGCCTTATAAGGGGGACAGGGGAATACAATCAGCCCCAGCATTTT,CASSLIRGTGEYNQPQHF
NA,TRBJ1-2,TRBV19,TRBD1,TGTGCCAGTAGTATTGGGACAGGGATCGACTATGGCTACACCTTC,CASSIGTGIDYGYTF
few,TRBJ1-2,TRBV29-1,NA,TGCAGCGTTGGGGGCGGCAGTTGGCAGTCCTATGGCTACACCTTC,CSVGGGSWQSYGYTF
NA,TRBJ1-5,TRBV4-2,TRBD1,TGTGCCAGCAGCCAAGAGGGGACAGGGGACCAGCCCCAGCATTTT,CASSQEGTGDQPQHF
NA,TRBJ1-2,TRBV15,NA,TGTGCCACCAGCAGAGAGCCCACAGGGTCTAACTATGGCTACACCTTC,CATSREPTGSNYGYTF
few,TRBJ1-2,TRBV12-3/TRBV12-4,NA,TGTGCCAGCAAGGGGCCATTTAACTATGGCTACACCTTC,CASKGPFNYGYTF
NA,TRBJ2-3,TRBV2,TRBD1,TGTGCCAGCAGTGGACAGGGAACAGATACGCAGTATTTT,CASSGQGTDTQYF
few,TRBJ2-2,TRBV10-3,TRBD1,TGTGCCACGCAGGGGGCAGCAAACACCGGGGAGCTGTTTTTT,CATQGAANTGELFF
NA,TRBJ2-7,TRBV2,NA,TGTGCCAGCAGTACGTGGAGGAGCTACGAGCAGTACTTC,CASSTWRSYEQYF
NA,TRBJ1-1,TRBV5-1,NA,TGCGCCAGCAGCTTGGGGCGGGGTACTGAAGCTTTCTTT,CASSLGRGTEAFF